The 9 T cell receptor beta chains in this list originate from one sample, sequenced in a study of blood T cell repertoires in COVID-19. Here immunoSEQ multiplex PCR was the method, and the copy in TCRdb shows in-frame clones only, minus some. Of about 180,000 clones in the sample, more than 75% were seen once. Specimen: PBMCs or T cells enriched from blood (not recorded which). The receptors come from a man in his sixties who had been exposed to COVID-19.

The CDR3 nucleotides are TGTGCCTGCCGGGACAGGAGTAGCAATCAGCCCCAGCATTTT. The encoded protein is CACRDRSSNQPQHF. The chain joins TRBV30 to TRBJ1-5, with TRBD1 matching over 8 bases. The V gene end was trimmed by 6 bases and the J gene end by 0 bases; junction bases not matched to a gene: 4. The germline V gene has CDR1 GTSNPN and CDR2 SVGIG (reference sequence). The CDR3 contains 14 residues.

The chain combines TRBV19 with TRBJ2-7; possible D gene TRBD2, 6 bases. V was shortened by 5 bases and J by 0 bases, with 14 bases between the two germline ends. The CDR3 loop spans 15 amino acids. Germline CDR1 is LNHDA and CDR2 is SQIVND (reference sequence). CDR3 in amino acids: CASSPFSGSSYEQYF. CDR3 DNA sequence: TGTGCCAGTAGTCCCTTTAGCGGAAGCTCCTACGAGCAGTACTTC.

The chain is built from TRBV18 and TRBJ1-3; D is unresolved. This CDR3 has 17 residues. V was shortened by 2 bases and J by 0 bases, with 14 bases between the two germline ends. Germline assignment: CDR1 KGHSH and CDR2 LQKENI. The DNA of the CDR3 is TGTGCCAGCTCACCAGCTCCGAGGTCCACCTCTGGAAACACCATATATTTT. It translates to CASSPAPRSTSGNTIYF.

The chain carries TRBV19 and TRBJ1-4; a weak D match, TRBD1 (5 bases). V was cut by 1 base and J by 4 bases, with 7 bases left in between. In germline, CDR1 is LNHDA, CDR2 SQIVND (reference sequence). The CDR3 sequence is 14 residues long. The CDR3 nucleotides read TGTGCCAGTAGTATAGGGGGGGGTAATGAAAAACTGTTTTTT. Protein product: CASSIGGGNEKLFF.

This clone was found many times. The rearrangement uses TRBV28 and TRBJ1-6; D is unresolved. The CDR3 runs to 12 residues. Germline V gives CDR1 MDHEN, CDR2 SYDVKM. V was trimmed by 3 bases and J by 12 bases, leaving 9 bases between them. CDR3 bases: TGTGCCAGCAGTTTGCCACGGGGACCCCTCCACTTT. Its protein is CASSLPRGPLHF. Looking up the rest from reference TRBV28 and TRBJ1-6 gives the full variable domain: DVKVTQSSRYLVKRTGEKVFLECVQDMDHENMFWYRQDPGLGLRLIYFSYDVKMKEKGDIPEGYSVSREKKERFSLILESASTNQTSMYLCASSLPRGPLHFGNGTRLTVT.

This chain links TRBV10-1 with TRBJ1-6; 9 bases map to TRBD1. V lost 6 bases and J lost 9; bases outside the gene matches: 12. CDR1 is WNHNN and CDR2 is SYGVQD in the germline V gene (reference sequence). This CDR3 is built from 16 residues. DNA of the CDR3: TGCGCCAGCAGCCCGACTAGTGGACAGGGGTTTTCACCCCTCCACTTT. It specifies CASSPTSGQGFSPLHF.

CDR3 nucleotides: TGTGCCAGCAGCTTTTGGGGGGGCGTACTGTTTTTT. It yields the protein CASSFWGGVLFF. J is TRBJ1-4 and V is TRBV13, with D maybe TRBD1 (6 bases). The length of the CDR3 is 12 residues. Germline V gene lookup returns CDR1 PRHDT and CDR2 FYEKMQ (reference sequence). V dropped 3 bases and J dropped 13 bases, with 12 bases sitting between them. Full variable domain (remainder filled in from reference TRBV13 and TRBJ1-4): AAGVIQSPRHLIKEKRETATLKCYPIPRHDTVYWYQQGPGQDPQFLISFYEKMQSDKGSIPDRFSAQQFSDYHSELNMSSLELGDSALYFCASSFWGGVLFFGSGTQLSVL.

The chain links TRBV9 to TRBJ1-4, with 7 bases lining up with TRBD1. CDR3 length equals 13 residues. V gave up 3 bases and J gave up 8 bases; unmatched junction bases: 4. The germline gives CDR1 SGDLS, CDR2 YYNGEE. The CDR3 DNA is TGTGCCAGCAGCGCACAGGGGTACGAAAAACTGTTTTTT. It yields the protein CASSAQGYEKLFF.

V usage is TRBV5-1 and J usage is TRBJ1-4, with 7 bases matching TRBD1. Germline lookup yields CDR1 SGHRS and CDR2 YFSETQ. The CDR3 extends over 13 amino acids. After removal of 4 bases from V and 8 bases from J, the junction contained 5 bases not matched to a gene. Here the CDR3 DNA reads TGCGCCAGCAGCCTCCGGGACAGAGAAAAACTGTTTTTT. Translated: CASSLRDREKLFF.